The source of this T cell receptor beta chain is a study of shared clonotypes between healthy human individuals. The donors, all of them Caucasian adults, lived in Nashville, Tennessee. It was 150 to 200 ng DNA, 30,000 or so T cell genomes, that sorted-subset replicate PCRs used. Original data processing: Quality scores were absent from the junction-only immunoSEQ sequences, so filtering differed. Profiled with immunoSEQ multiplex PCR; TCRdb holds only in-frame clones, not every one. V, J and clone size derive from that table, while D and trimming were established from the DNA sequence. The sample includes some 900,000 clones, less than 85% of them seen just once. This CDR3 has 14 amino acids. V lost 2 bases to trimming and J lost 5 bases, with 12 bases between them. Germline V CDR1 and CDR2: PRHDT, FYEKMQ (reference sequence). Study-level findings and limits: Roughly 5% of naive CD4 clonotypes were shared across a few donors.

In regard to this clone: Its target is unknown.

J is TRBJ2-5 and V is TRBV13; D uncertain. Sequenced input: memory CD4+ T cells sorted from blood. Subset given: CD45RA-negative fraction. This receptor was taken from a man aged 18 to 29 in good health. The CDR3 protein is CASSLNPRVETQYF. The CDR3 DNA reads as TGTGCCAGCAGCTTAAACCCGCGAGTTGAGACCCAGTACTTC.